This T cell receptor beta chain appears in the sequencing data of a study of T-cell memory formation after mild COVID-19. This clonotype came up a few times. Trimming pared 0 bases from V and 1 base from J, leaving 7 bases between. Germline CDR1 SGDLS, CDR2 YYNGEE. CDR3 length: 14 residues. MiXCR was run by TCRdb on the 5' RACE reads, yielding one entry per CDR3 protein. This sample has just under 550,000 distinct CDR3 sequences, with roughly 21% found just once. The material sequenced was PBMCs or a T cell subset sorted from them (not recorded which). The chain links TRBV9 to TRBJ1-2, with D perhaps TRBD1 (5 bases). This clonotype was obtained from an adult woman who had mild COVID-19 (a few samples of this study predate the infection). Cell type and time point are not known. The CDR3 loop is CASSVATVNYGYTF. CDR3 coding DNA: TGTGCCAGCAGCGTAGCGACAGTTAACTATGGCTACACCTTC. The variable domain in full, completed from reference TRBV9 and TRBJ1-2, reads DSGVTQTPKHLITATGQRVTLRCSPRSGDLSVYWYQQSLDQGLQFLIQYYNGEERAKGNILERFSAQQFPDLHSELNLSSLELGDSALYFCASSVATVNYGYTFGSGTRLTVV.